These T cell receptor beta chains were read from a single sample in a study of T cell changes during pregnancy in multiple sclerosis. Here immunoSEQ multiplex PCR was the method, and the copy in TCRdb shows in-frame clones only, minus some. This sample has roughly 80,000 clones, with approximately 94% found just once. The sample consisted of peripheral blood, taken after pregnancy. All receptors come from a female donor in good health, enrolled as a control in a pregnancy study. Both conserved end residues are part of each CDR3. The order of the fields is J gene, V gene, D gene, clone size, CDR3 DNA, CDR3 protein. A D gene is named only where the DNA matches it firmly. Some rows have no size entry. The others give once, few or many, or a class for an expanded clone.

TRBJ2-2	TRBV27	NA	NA	TGTGCCAGCAGTTTTAGGACGGCGGGCAGCCCGAACACCGGGGAGCTGTTTTTT	CASSFRTAGSPNTGELFF
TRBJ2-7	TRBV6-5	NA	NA	TGTGCCAGCAGTACAAGGGGGTCAGGCTACGAGCAGTACTTC	CASSTRGSGYEQYF
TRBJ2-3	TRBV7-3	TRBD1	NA	TGTGCCAGCAGCCCTATCCCGTACAGGGGCGCAGTGTCTACGCAGTATTTT	CASSPIPYRGAVSTQYF
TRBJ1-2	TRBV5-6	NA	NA	TGTGCCAGCAGCCCCCGGAAGGGGACTCCCTATGGCTACACCTTC	CASSPRKGTPYGYTF
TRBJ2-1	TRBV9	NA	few	TGTGCCAGCGGTTCGGATGAGCAGTTCTTC	CASGSDEQFF
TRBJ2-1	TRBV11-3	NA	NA	TGTGCCAGCAGCTTAGACGCGGATGAGCAGTTCTTC	CASSLDADEQFF
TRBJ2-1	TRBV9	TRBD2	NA	TGTGCCAGCAGCGCACTAGCGGGGAGCTCCTACAATGAGCAGTTCTTC	CASSALAGSSYNEQFF
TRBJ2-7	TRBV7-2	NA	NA	TGTGCCAGCAGCTCACCAGGTCGGTTTGCGGGGGAGCAGTACTTC	CASSSPGRFAGEQYF
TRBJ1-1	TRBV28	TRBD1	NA	TGTGCCAGCAGTCCCCCAGGCGGGGACAGGGTTCTGGAAACTGAAGCTTTCTTT	CASSPPGGDRVLETEAFF
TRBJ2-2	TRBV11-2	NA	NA	TGTGCCAGCAGCCCCCCGAACACGAAAAGGAGCACCGGGGAGCTGTTTTTT	CASSPPNTKRSTGELFF
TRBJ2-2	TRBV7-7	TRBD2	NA	TGTGCTAGCAGCTCCACTAGCGGGGGGGCGTTCGGGGAGCTGTTTTTT	CASSSTSGGAFGELFF
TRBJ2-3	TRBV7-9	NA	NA	TGTGCCAGCAGCTTATCGGCGGGTGCAGATACGCAGTATTTT	CASSLSAGADTQYF
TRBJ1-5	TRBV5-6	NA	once	TGTGCCAGCAGCTTTCCCCGCGGTAATCAGCCCCAGCATTTT	CASSFPRGNQPQHF
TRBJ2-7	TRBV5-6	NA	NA	TGTGCCAGCAGCTCCGGATTAAACTACGAGCAGTACTTC	CASSSGLNYEQYF
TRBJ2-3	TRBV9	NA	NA	TGTGCCAGCAGCGCTGTGACTACCACTAGCACAGATACGCAGTATTTT	CASSAVTTTSTDTQYF
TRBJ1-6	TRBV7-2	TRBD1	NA	TGTGCCAGCAGCGCCCGGGACAGAATGTCACCCCTCCACTTT	CASSARDRMSPLHF
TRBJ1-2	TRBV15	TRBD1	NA	TGTGCCACCAGCAGAGCAGGGGGCTATGGCTACACCTTC	CATSRAGGYGYTF
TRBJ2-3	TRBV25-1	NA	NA	TGTGCCAGCAGTGTCGGTTTCAGCACAGATACGCAGTATTTT	CASSVGFSTDTQYF
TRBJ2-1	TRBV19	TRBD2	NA	TGTGCCAGTAGTAAGGGACTAGCGGGAGGCGCGGTCTTC	CASSKGLAGGAVF
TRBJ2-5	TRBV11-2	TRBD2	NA	TGTGCCAGCAGCTTGGGGGGGGGCCAAGAGACCCAGTACTTC	CASSLGGGQETQYF
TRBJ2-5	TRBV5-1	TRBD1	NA	TGCGCCAGCAGCTTGACAGGGGCGGAGACCCAGTACTTC	CASSLTGAETQYF
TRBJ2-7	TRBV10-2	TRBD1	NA	TGCGCCAGCAGTGGGCCGACAGGGGTCTCCTACGAGCAGTACTTC	CASSGPTGVSYEQYF
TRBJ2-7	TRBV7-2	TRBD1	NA	TGTGCCAGCAGCCCCGGGACAGGGGCTCGGGAGCAGTACTTC	CASSPGTGAREQYF
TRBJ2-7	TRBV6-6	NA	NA	TGTGCCAGCGGGGGCCCCACCTACGAGCAGTACTTC	CASGGPTYEQYF
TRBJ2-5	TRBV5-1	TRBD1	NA	TGCGCCAGCAGAGGGACAGGGGGATTGGAGACCCAGTACTTC	CASRGTGGLETQYF
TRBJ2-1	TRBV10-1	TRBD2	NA	TGCGCCAGCAGTGTAGCGGGGGGGACCTACAATGAGCAGTTCTTC	CASSVAGGTYNEQFF